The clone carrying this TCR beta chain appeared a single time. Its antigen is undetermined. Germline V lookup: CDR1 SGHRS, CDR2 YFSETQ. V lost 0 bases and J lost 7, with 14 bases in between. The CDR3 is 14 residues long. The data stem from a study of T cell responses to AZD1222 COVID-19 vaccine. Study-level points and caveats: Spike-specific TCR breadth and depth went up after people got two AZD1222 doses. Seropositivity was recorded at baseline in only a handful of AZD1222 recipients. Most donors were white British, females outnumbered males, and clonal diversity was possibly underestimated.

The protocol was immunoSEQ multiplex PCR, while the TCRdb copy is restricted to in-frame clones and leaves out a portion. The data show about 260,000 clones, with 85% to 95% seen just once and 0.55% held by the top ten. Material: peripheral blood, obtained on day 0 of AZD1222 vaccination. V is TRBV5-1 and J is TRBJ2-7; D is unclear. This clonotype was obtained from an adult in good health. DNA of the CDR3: TGCGCCAGCAGCTTGGTCGACCGGCCACGAGAGCAGTACTTC. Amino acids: CASSLVDRPREQYF.